This T cell receptor beta chain is drawn from a study of T cell responses to AZD1222 COVID-19 vaccine. Findings of the study overall: Dominant at 160-218 and 743-854, vaccine-associated CD4 TCRs also spanned spike.

Sequenced by immunoSEQ multiplex PCR; TCRdb stores in-frame clones only, minus some. In the table there are approximately 180,000 clones, approximately 90% of which are singletons. On this clone itself: Its matching antigen is unknown.

Trimming took off 4 bases at V and 2 bases at J, with 12 bases between the two ends. This CDR3 is 14 amino acids long. The germline V gene has CDR1 MNHEY and CDR2 SVGAGI. This clonotype was sampled from an adult who received the AZD1222 COVID-19 vaccine. The genes are TRBV6-5 and TRBJ2-7; D is undetermined. The specimen was peripheral blood, collected 28 days after the second AZD1222 dose. The CDR3 here is CASSLRTAAYEQYF. The DNA for the CDR3 is TGTGCCAGCAGTTTAAGGACGGCGGCCTACGAGCAGTACTTC.